A selection of T cell receptor beta chains follows, all from one sample in a study of siplizumab effects on memory and regulatory T cells. The data were produced by immunoSEQ multiplex PCR, yet TCRdb's version contains in-frame clones alone and is incomplete. The sample consists of 100,000 to 120,000 clones, roughly 92% of them appearing once. Sequencing used CD4+ T cells sorted from blood. These receptors were obtained from a human donor in good health. The CDR3 runs from the conserved cysteine through the conserved F or W. Each record gives: J gene, V gene, D gene, clone size, CDR3 protein, CDR3 DNA. The D gene is left open where the match is weak. Clone size is not always given. Where it is, it says once, few, many or a class for expanded clones.

TRBJ1-1	TRBV2	NA	few	CASSESPNTEAFF	TGTGCCAGCAGTGAAAGTCCGAACACTGAAGCTTTCTTT
TRBJ2-2	TRBV5-1	TRBD1	NA	CASSSGVRGRGTGELFF	TGCGCCAGCAGCTCTGGTGTGAGGGGGCGCGGCACCGGGGAGCTGTTTTTT
TRBJ2-1	TRBV10-3	NA	NA	CATRGSGNEQFF	TGTGCCACTCGCGGCAGCGGTAATGAGCAGTTCTTC
TRBJ1-2	TRBV15	NA	NA	CATSRDSYGYTF	TGTGCCACCAGCAGGGACAGCTATGGCTACACCTTC
TRBJ1-5	TRBV7-2	NA	NA	CASSPRGNQPQHF	TGTGCCAGCAGCCCGCGAGGTAATCAGCCCCAGCATTTT
TRBJ1-1	TRBV30	NA	NA	CAWTPGLGTEAFF	TGTGCCTGGACCCCGGGACTTGGGACTGAAGCTTTCTTT
TRBJ1-6	TRBV2	TRBD1	NA	CASRPPGQGGGSPLHF	TGTGCCAGCAGACCCCCGGGACAGGGAGGTGGTTCACCCCTCCACTTT
TRBJ2-7	TRBV2	TRBD1	NA	CASSLYGQGKGYEQYF	TGTGCCAGCAGCCTCTATGGACAGGGGAAGGGCTACGAGCAGTACTTC
TRBJ2-7	TRBV14	TRBD1	NA	CASSEKKGTGTTYEQYF	TGTGCCAGCAGCGAAAAAAAGGGGACAGGGACGACCTACGAGCAGTACTTC
TRBJ2-5	TRBV6-5	NA	NA	CASSWGGREETQYF	TGTGCCAGCAGCTGGGGGGGGCGGGAAGAGACCCAGTACTTC
TRBJ1-2	TRBV7-2	NA	NA	CASSRRAGNYGYTF	TGTGCCAGTTCCCGACGGGCAGGAAACTATGGCTACACCTTC
TRBJ2-7	TRBV28	TRBD1	once	CASSVLGQFYEQYF	TGTGCCAGCAGTGTATTGGGACAGTTCTACGAGCAGTACTTC
TRBJ2-5	TRBV7-6	NA	NA	CASSAQLGTQETQYF	TGTGCCAGCAGCGCCCAATTGGGGACCCAAGAGACCCAGTACTTC
TRBJ2-6	TRBV7-9	NA	NA	CASIPSVGQAFTGANVLTF	TGTGCCAGCATCCCATCTGTTGGGCAGGCTTTTACTGGGGCCAACGTCCTGACTTTC
TRBJ1-5	TRBV5-6	NA	NA	CASSFLNQPQHF	TGTGCCAGCAGTTTTCTCAATCAGCCCCAGCATTTT
TRBJ2-7	TRBV29-1	TRBD2	NA	CSVEGYKRGGRGYEQYF	TGCAGCGTTGAAGGTTATAAGCGGGGGGGCCGTGGGTACGAGCAGTACTTC
TRBJ1-2	TRBV7-2	TRBD1	once	CASSLSTGGGGYGYTF	TGTGCCAGCAGCTTATCGACAGGGGGCGGAGGCTATGGCTACACCTTC
TRBJ1-2	TRBV7-2	NA	NA	CASSLGTHYGYTF	TGTGCCAGCAGCTTAGGGACCCACTATGGCTACACCTTC
TRBJ1-5	TRBV5-1	NA	NA	CASRVRPGEGDQPQHF	TGCGCCAGCAGAGTAAGGCCAGGGGAAGGGGATCAGCCCCAGCATTTT
TRBJ1-5	TRBV10-3	TRBD1	NA	CATAPDRDQPQHF	TGTGCCACCGCCCCCGACAGGGATCAGCCCCAGCATTTT
TRBJ1-5	TRBV6-5	NA	NA	CASSSTGQGPQHF	TGTGCCAGCAGTTCGACAGGTCAAGGGCCCCAGCATTTT
TRBJ1-5	TRBV5-8	NA	few	CASSVVGPQHF	TGTGCCAGCAGCGTCGTCGGACCCCAGCATTTT
TRBJ2-3	TRBV5-4	NA	NA	CASSPRGSTDTQYF	TGTGCCAGCAGCCCACGGGGTAGCACAGATACGCAGTATTTT
TRBJ1-2	TRBV18	NA	once	CASSPGVNYGYTF	TGTGCCAGCTCCCCAGGGGTGAACTATGGCTACACCTTC
TRBJ1-2	TRBV29-1	NA	NA	CSVADGGYGYTF	TGCAGCGTGGCCGACGGGGGCTATGGCTACACCTTC
TRBJ1-2	TRBV5-6	TRBD1	NA	CASRRQGSYGYTF	TGTGCCAGCAGAAGACAGGGAAGCTATGGCTACACCTTC
TRBJ2-5	TRBV5-6	TRBD1	NA	CASRQGARETQYF	TGTGCCAGCAGACAGGGGGCGAGGGAGACCCAGTACTTC
TRBJ1-2	TRBV5-4	TRBD1	NA	CASSLVGGGYGYTF	TGTGCCAGCAGCTTGGTAGGGGGCGGCTATGGCTACACCTTC
TRBJ2-1	TRBV20-1	NA	NA	CSVLRGNEQFF	TGCAGTGTGTTACGGGGGAATGAGCAGTTCTTC
TRBJ2-4	TRBV5-1	NA	once	CASSFRPPGNIQYF	TGCGCCAGCAGCTTTCGACCCCCAGGGAACATTCAGTACTTC
TRBJ2-1	TRBV7-7	TRBD2	NA	CASSLVPSPFAGGSINEQFF	TGTGCTAGCAGCTTAGTTCCTTCCCCCTTCGCGGGAGGGTCGATCAATGAGCAGTTCTTC
TRBJ2-5	TRBV27	TRBD1	NA	CASSNGTGVWKTQYF	TGTGCCAGCAGTAACGGGACAGGGGTATGGAAGACCCAGTACTTC
TRBJ2-7	TRBV7-2	NA	NA	CASSPLNEQYF	TGTGCCAGCAGCCCTCTAAACGAGCAGTACTTC
TRBJ2-3	TRBV5-4	TRBD2	NA	CASSSIAGATDTQYF	TGTGCCAGCAGCTCCATAGCGGGGGCCACAGATACGCAGTATTTT
TRBJ1-2	TRBV6-5	NA	once	CASSYSTASNYGYTF	TGTGCCAGCAGTTACTCAACGGCGTCTAACTATGGCTACACCTTC
TRBJ2-5	TRBV29-1	NA	NA	CSVEDLEETVQETQYF	TGCAGCGTTGAAGATTTGGAAGAGACAGTACAAGAGACCCAGTACTTC
TRBJ1-4	TRBV4-2	NA	NA	CASSQDSPGRNEKLFF	TGTGCCAGCAGCCAAGATTCGCCAGGGCGTAATGAAAAACTGTTTTTT
TRBJ2-1	TRBV4-1	NA	once	CASSLIGGTHNEQFF	TGCGCCAGCAGCCTTATAGGGGGGACACACAATGAGCAGTTCTTC
TRBJ1-2	TRBV6-1	NA	NA	CASKVGPAGYTF	TGTGCCAGCAAAGTGGGACCGGCTGGCTACACCTTC
TRBJ1-2	TRBV21-1	NA	NA	CASMQDRVGYTF	TGTGCCAGCATGCAGGACAGGGTTGGCTACACCTTC
TRBJ1-3	TRBV29-1	NA	NA	CSVDPSRSGNTIYF	TGCAGCGTTGACCCCTCGCGCTCTGGAAACACCATATATTTT
TRBJ1-1	TRBV11-3	NA	NA	CASSIHGNTEAFF	TGTGCCAGCAGCATTCACGGGAACACTGAAGCTTTCTTT
TRBJ2-7	TRBV6-5	NA	NA	CASSYSVVGYEQYF	TGTGCCAGCAGTTACTCGGTCGTGGGGTACGAGCAGTACTTC